The next 5 T cell receptor beta chains were all read from a single sample in a study of blood T cell repertoires in COVID-19. Here immunoSEQ multiplex PCR was the method, and the copy in TCRdb shows in-frame clones only, minus some. The table shows approximately 230,000 clones, with roughly 88% occurring only once. The sequencing input was peripheral blood. Source of these receptors: a woman aged 25 to 39 with COVID-19, enrolled during active disease.

V is TRBV7-2 and J is TRBJ2-7; weak D call: TRBD1 (6 bases). Per the germline V gene, CDR1 is SGHTA and CDR2 is FQGNSA. CDR3 size: 14 residues. Trimming removed 3 bases from V and 3 bases from J, with 12 bases in between. The CDR3 nucleotides are TGTGCCAGCAGCTTCGACCGGGACAACTACGAGCAGTACGTC. Translated, it gives CASSFDRDNYEQYV.

The chain couples TRBV5-1 to TRBJ2-5; 8 nucleotides align to TRBD2. The germline V gene encodes CDR1 SGHRS and CDR2 YFSETQ. CDR3 length equals 16 residues. J lost 0 bases, V lost 6 bases, and 10 bases had no gene match. CDR3 loop: CASTRIAGSNQETQYF. The CDR3 DNA sequence: TGCGCCAGCACGCGAATAGCGGGGAGCAACCAAGAGACCCAGTACTTC.

The chain uses TRBV3-1 (or the pseudogene TRBV3-2) and TRBJ2-7, with D perhaps matching TRBD2 (5 bases). With 1 base removed from V and 3 bases from J, the gap between germline ends came to 10 bases. The CDR3 length is 14 residues. Germline assignment: CDR1 LGHDT and CDR2 YNNKEL (reference sequence). The CDR3 DNA is TGTGCCAGCAGCCAAGTCGGGGTTATCTACGAGCAGTACTTC. It codes for CASSQVGVIYEQYF.

The J gene is TRBJ1-4, the V gene TRBV4-1, with TRBD1 identical over 7 bases. The junction had 6 bases not matched to a gene; V was cut back by 0 bases and J by 2 bases. This CDR3 spans 17 amino acids. Germline loops: CDR1 MGHRA, CDR2 YSYEKL. The CDR3 sequence is CASSQEKYRGTNEKLFF. The CDR3 nucleotides are TGCGCCAGCAGCCAAGAAAAGTACAGGGGCACTAATGAAAAACTGTTTTTT.

J is TRBJ1-4 and V is TRBV18; possible D gene TRBD1, 5 bases. The CDR3 contains 15 residues. The germline V gene has CDR1 KGHSH and CDR2 LQKENI. V gave up 3 bases and J gave up 0 bases, with 8 bases separating them. CDR3 residues: CASSPPGTTNEKLFF. The CDR3 region has the DNA TGTGCCAGCTCACCGCCAGGGACAACTAATGAAAAACTGTTTTTT.